These 11 T cell receptor beta chains were all obtained from the same sample, sequenced in a study of vaccination effects on CD4 cells after COVID-19. Their recognized antigens are unknown. Some clones are missing from TCRdb's copy, which holds only in-frame ones; the method was immunoSEQ multiplex PCR. The sample lists tens of thousands of clones, less than 85% occurring once. Following an approximately 9-day culture, CD4+ T cells were purified. Their SARS-CoV-2 infection, verified by PCR, occurred between March and December 2020. It was two doses of either the BNT162b2 or mRNA-1273 vaccine that participants received. This material consisted of CD4+ T cells from PBMCs cultured without peptide, taken after COVID-19 vaccination. These TCRs come from a human donor who had a prior SARS-CoV-2 infection.

CDR3 in DNA: TGTGCCAGCAGCTTATGGACTAGCGGAGACCAAGAGACCCAGTACTTC. Protein sequence: CASSLWTSGDQETQYF. The V and J genes are TRBV5-5 and TRBJ2-5; 10 bases match TRBD2. The CDR3 totals 16 residues. Germline V gene sequence: CDR1 SGHKS, CDR2 YYEKEE (reference sequence). V dropped 2 bases and J dropped 0; count of bases not matched to a gene: 4.

This chain links TRBV4-2 with TRBJ1-3; a possible D gene is TRBD1 (6 bases). Germline V CDR1 and CDR2: LGHNA, YNFKEQ. V lost 0 bases, J lost 4 bases, and 13 bases lay in between. CDR3 length: 16 amino acids. CDR3 loop: CASSQDGGGGGNTIYF. As DNA, the CDR3 is TGTGCCAGCAGCCAAGATGGGGGAGGGGGAGGAAACACCATATATTTT.

This clone qualifies as medium-sized (0.01 to 0.1%). This chain connects TRBV30 to TRBJ1-3; no clear D gene. CDR1 is GTSNPN, CDR2 SVGIG, per germline (reference sequence). This CDR3 has 13 residues. V gave up 0 bases and J gave up 5 bases, with 8 bases separating them. The chain's CDR3 is CAWSVNWRNTIYF. The CDR3 coding sequence is TGTGCCTGGAGTGTTAATTGGCGAAACACCATATATTTT.

V gene TRBV28 combines with J gene TRBJ2-3, with D possibly TRBD1 on 6 matching bases. Trimming left V 7 bases short and J 2 bases short, with 13 bases between. CDR1 and CDR2 from the germline V gene are MDHEN and SYDVKM. The CDR3 runs to 14 residues. CDR3 sequence reads: CASTEDRVTDTQYF. The CDR3, as DNA: TGTGCCAGCACCGAGGACAGAGTCACAGATACGCAGTATTTT.

The gene calls are TRBV5-1 and TRBJ2-2, with 8 bases aligning to TRBD2. Per germline, CDR1 SGHRS and CDR2 YFSETQ. With V trimmed by 1 base and J by 6 bases, 14 bases remained unmatched. The CDR3 consists of 18 residues. CDR3 protein: CASSLSPVGLAISGELFF. Here the CDR3 DNA reads TGCGCCAGCAGCTTGAGCCCAGTTGGACTAGCAATTTCCGGGGAGCTGTTTTTT.

This clone was observed once. This chain connects TRBV5-1 to TRBJ2-1; TRBD2 matches 8 bases. Trimming removed 2 bases from V and 0 bases from J; junction bases left unmatched: 10. The CDR3 consists of 18 residues. Germline loops: CDR1 SGHRS, CDR2 YFSETQ. The DNA for the CDR3 is TGCGCCAGCAGCTTAAGGACTAGCCATACTTACTCCTACAATGAGCAGTTCTTC. Its translation: CASSLRTSHTYSYNEQFF.

This clone is a singleton in its sample. The CDR3, as DNA: TGCGCCAGCAGCTCGGGGCTTACAGGGGGCGGCTATGGCTACACCTTC. Amino acid sequence: CASSSGLTGGGYGYTF. V gene TRBV5-1 combines with J gene TRBJ1-2; TRBD1 matches 9 bases. Losses at the gene ends were 3 bases for V and 4 bases for J; bases not matched to a gene: 10. This CDR3 region has 16 residues. Germline V gives CDR1 SGHRS, CDR2 YFSETQ. Variable domain in full (rest from reference TRBV5-1 and TRBJ1-2): KAGVTQTPRYLIKTRGQQVTLSCSPISGHRSVSWYQQTPGQGLQFLFEYFSETQRNKGNFPGRFSGRQFSNSRSEMNVSTLELGDSALYLCASSSGLTGGGYGYTFGSGTRLTVV.

This chain connects TRBV2 to TRBJ2-3; TRBD1 or TRBD2 may be the D gene (7 bases each). From germline, CDR1 is SNHLY and CDR2 FYNNEI. Trimming pared 7 bases from V and 0 bases from J, leaving 14 bases between. The CDR3 consists of 15 residues. This CDR3 is CASMSQGGSTDTQYF. DNA of the CDR3: TGTGCCAGCATGAGTCAGGGGGGGAGCACAGATACGCAGTATTTT.

CDR3 nucleotides: TGCGCCAGCAGCGTAGGACAGGGGGCCCCTTTCAATGAAAAACTGTTTTTT. It specifies CASSVGQGAPFNEKLFF. V is TRBV5-1 and J is TRBJ1-4, with TRBD1 matching 11 bases. The CDR3 has 17 residues. The ends lost 4 bases at V and 5 bases at J; junction bases unmatched: 10. Looked up from germline, CDR1 is SGHRS and CDR2 is YFSETQ.

The rearrangement links TRBV5-1 to TRBJ2-7; TRBD2 matches 11 bases. The CDR3 consists of 15 residues. Trimming took 0 bases from V and 3 from J; bases not matched to a gene: 2. Germline CDR1 and CDR2: SGHRS and YFSETQ. CDR3 bases: TGCGCCAGCAGCTTGGATCTAGCGGGAGGCTACGAGCAGTACTTC. Encoded protein: CASSLDLAGGYEQYF.

This clone was seen a few times. The V and J genes are TRBV4-2 and TRBJ2-1; D tentatively reads TRBD1 or TRBD2 (6 bases each). The CDR3 spans 17 residues. Germline V gene data show CDR1 as LGHNA and CDR2 as YNFKEQ. Trimming stripped 2 bases from V and 0 bases from J, with 14 bases between. CDR3 amino acids: CASSQYGGSSSYNEQFF. In nucleotides, the CDR3 is TGTGCCAGCAGCCAATACGGGGGCTCAAGCTCCTACAATGAGCAGTTCTTC.